Listed here are 24 T cell receptor beta chains from one sample, sequenced in a study of blood T cell repertoires in COVID-19. Assay used: immunoSEQ multiplex PCR; TCRdb lists only in-frame clones, some missing. The sample contains around 150,000 clones, about 84% of which appear only once. Sequenced: peripheral blood. These receptor sequences come from a human donor in a cohort sampled during active COVID-19.

This chain links TRBV2 with TRBJ2-3, with 8 bases fitting TRBD2. The CDR3 is made up of 18 amino acids. CDR1 and CDR2 from the germline V gene are SNHLY and FYNNEI. The junction had 13 bases not matched to a gene; V was cut back by 5 bases and J by 0 bases. The CDR3 region is CASSLATSGPSSTDTQYF. The CDR3 coding sequence is TGTGCCAGCAGTCTTGCAACTAGCGGTCCTTCTAGCACAGATACGCAGTATTTT.

This sequence joins TRBV28 and TRBJ1-4, with 10 bases identical to TRBD1. Trimming removed 2 bases from V and 8 bases from J; junction bases left unmatched: 5. Per the germline V gene, CDR1 is MDHEN and CDR2 is SYDVKM. CDR3 length: 15 residues. The CDR3 DNA sequence: TGTGCCAGCAGTTTACCGGGACAGGGGTTGGAAAAACTGTTTTTT. Protein sequence: CASSLPGQGLEKLFF.

The V and J genes are TRBV28 and TRBJ2-7; 7 nucleotides align to TRBD1. Germline lookup yields CDR1 MDHEN and CDR2 SYDVKM. The CDR3 is made up of 14 amino acids. Losses at the gene ends were 6 bases for V and 0 bases for J; bases not matched to a gene: 5. DNA for the CDR3: TGTGCCAGCAGCGGGACAGTGAGCTCCTACGAGCAGTACTTC. It codes for CASSGTVSSYEQYF.

This clone was observed a single time. The CDR3 spells CASSELVGQYNEQFF. CDR3 bases: TGTGCCAGCAGTGAATTGGTAGGACAATACAATGAGCAGTTCTTC. V and J are TRBV25-1 and TRBJ2-1, with D possibly TRBD1 on 5 matching bases. CDR1 and CDR2 (germline): MGHDK, SYGVNS. This CDR3 has 15 residues. The V end was cut by 1 base, the J end by 4 bases, with 11 bases between.

The rearrangement uses TRBV9 and TRBJ2-1; D is ambiguous. V lost 4 bases to trimming and J lost 0 bases, with 14 bases between them. This CDR3 comprises 16 residues. Germline V gene sequence: CDR1 SGDLS, CDR2 YYNGEE. For the CDR3, the DNA is TGTGCCAGCAGCTCAAGAGGAGAGAACTCCTACAATGAGCAGTTCTTC. This gives the protein CASSSRGENSYNEQFF.

This chain links TRBV21-1 with TRBJ2-2; TRBD1 reflects the table's D call only, with no check against the DNA. TRBV21-1 is a documented pseudogene. The length of the CDR3 is 20 residues. The CDR3 DNA reads TGTGCCAGCAGCAAAGAGGCAGGGCAGGGGGCATTTCCGAACACCGGGGAGCTGTTTTTT. Residues: CASSKEAGQGAFPNTGELFF.

CDR3 residues: CASSTPNADTIYF. CDR3 DNA: TGTGCCAGCAGCACCCCCAATGCGGACACCATATATTTT. V usage is TRBV9 and J usage is TRBJ1-3; D ambiguous. The length of the CDR3 is 13 residues. Germline V CDR1 and CDR2: SGDLS, YYNGEE. V was shortened by 4 bases and J by 8 bases, with 13 bases between the two germline ends.

This chain uses TRBV9 with TRBJ2-3; 10 bases map to TRBD2. With 3 bases clipped from V and 3 bases from J, the junction kept 19 bases outside the gene matches. Germline V gene data show CDR1 as SGDLS and CDR2 as YYNGEE. The CDR3 sequence is 20 residues long. In DNA, the CDR3 is TGTGCCAGCAGCGGAGGCCCCCCCGGCCAGCGGGGGGGCAGGACAGATACGCAGTATTTT. This codes for CASSGGPPGQRGGRTDTQYF. The full variable domain, with the rest looked up from reference TRBV9 and TRBJ2-3, is DSGVTQTPKHLITATGQRVTLRCSPRSGDLSVYWYQQSLDQGLQFLIQYYNGEERAKGNILERFSAQQFPDLHSELNLSSLELGDSALYFCASSGGPPGQRGGRTDTQYFGPGTRLTVL.

This clone occurred once. CDR3 sequence (DNA): TGTGCCAGCAGATACAACGGACAGGGCGAGTTCTTC. This translates into CASRYNGQGEFF. The J gene is TRBJ2-1, the V gene TRBV12-3 or TRBV12-4, with 8 bases aligning to TRBD1. After removal of 6 bases from V and 14 bases from J, the junction contained 9 bases not matched to a gene. This CDR3 comprises 12 residues.

This rearrangement joins TRBV27 to TRBJ1-6; 12 bases are shared with TRBD1. Germline CDR1 and CDR2: MNHEY and SMNVEV (reference sequence). The J segment lost 5 bases and the V segment lost 3 bases, leaving 2 bases of the junction unmatched. The CDR3 contains 16 residues. CDR3 loop: CASSFGTGGNNSPLHF. CDR3 bases: TGTGCCAGCAGTTTTGGGACAGGGGGCAATAATTCACCCCTCCACTTT.

The J gene is TRBJ2-7, the V gene TRBV25-1; D is unclear. Germline V gene data show CDR1 as MGHDK and CDR2 as SYGVNS. V was cut by 6 bases and J by 5 bases, with 11 bases left in between. This CDR3 has 12 amino acids. The CDR3 DNA is TGTGCCAGCAGGCGCGAATCGAACGAGCAGTACTTC. Translating it yields CASRRESNEQYF.

The chain links TRBV19 to TRBJ2-5; possible D gene TRBD2, 5 bases. Trimming took 5 bases from V and 5 from J, leaving 6 bases between them. Germline CDR1 LNHDA, CDR2 SQIVND (reference sequence). The CDR3 totals 11 residues. CDR3 residues: CASSRGETQYF. The CDR3 DNA reads TGTGCCAGTAGTCGAGGGGAGACCCAGTACTTC.

This chain links TRBV7-9 with TRBJ1-3; D remains ambiguous. Trimming left V 4 bases short and J 0 bases short, with 16 bases between. The CDR3 sequence is 17 residues long. Germline V gene data show CDR1 as SEHNR and CDR2 as FQNEAQ (reference sequence). The CDR3 sequence: CASSSRGPVGSGNTIYF. CDR3 in DNA: TGTGCCAGCAGCTCACGAGGCCCGGTAGGCTCTGGAAACACCATATATTTT.

This rearrangement joins TRBV3-1 (or the pseudogene TRBV3-2) to TRBJ1-1, with 8 bases identical to TRBD1. Trimming removed 1 base from V and 4 bases from J; junction bases left unmatched: 5. Germline values: CDR1 LGHDT, CDR2 YNNKEL (reference sequence). The CDR3 runs to 15 residues. CDR3 sequence: CASSQVLGTGTEAFF. The CDR3 DNA follows: TGTGCCAGCAGCCAAGTTTTAGGGACAGGCACTGAAGCTTTCTTT.

To note about this clone: Germline and junction disagree at one end, which may indicate a read error. The rearrangement links TRBV6-1 to TRBJ2-7, with 7 bases that match TRBD1. The V gene's germline CDR1 is MNHNS and CDR2 SASEGT. The CDR3 has 14 residues. CDR3 sequence: CASREDGTAYEQYF. The CDR3 DNA reads TGTGCCAGCAGGGAAGACGGGACAGCCTACGAGCAGTACTTC.

The V and J genes are TRBV3-1 (or the pseudogene TRBV3-2) and TRBJ2-2; tentatively, D is TRBD1 (6 bases). The germline V gene has CDR1 LGHDT and CDR2 YNNKEL (reference sequence). The length of the CDR3 is 16 residues. V shed 0 bases and J shed 2 bases, with 10 bases lying between them. CDR3 loop: CASSQEGAGNTGELFF. The CDR3 DNA is TGTGCCAGCAGCCAAGAGGGGGCCGGAAACACCGGGGAGCTGTTTTTT.

The rearrangement joins TRBV7-8 to TRBJ2-3; 12 nucleotides line up with TRBD2. The CDR3 is 16 amino acids. Germline assignment: CDR1 SGHVS and CDR2 FQNEAQ. Trimming removed 2 bases from V and 6 bases from J; junction bases left unmatched: 6. The CDR3, as DNA: TGTGCCAGCAGCTTAAGTTCTAGCGGGGGGGTGGATACGCAGTATTTT. Protein product: CASSLSSSGGVDTQYF.

The V call is TRBV2, the J call TRBJ1-3, with D maybe TRBD1 (5 bases). V was cut by 6 bases and J by 2 bases, with 14 bases left in between. The CDR3 sequence is 15 residues long. The germline V gene has CDR1 SNHLY and CDR2 FYNNEI. The CDR3 DNA follows: TGTGCCAGCAGAGACTCAGGGAATCCTGGAAACACCATATATTTT. Protein: CASRDSGNPGNTIYF.

The chain is built from TRBV5-5 and TRBJ2-3; 7 bases map to TRBD1. The CDR3 length is 17 residues. The trim removed 0 bases at V and 2 bases at J, leaving 9 bases unmatched. Germline values: CDR1 SGHKS, CDR2 YYEKEE (reference sequence). The chain's CDR3 is CASSLAGTGASTDTQYF. The CDR3 region has the DNA TGTGCCAGCAGCTTGGCCGGTACAGGGGCTTCCACAGATACGCAGTATTTT.

The chain carries TRBV4-1 and TRBJ2-7, with 9 bases identical to TRBD1. Germline V gene data show CDR1 as MGHRA and CDR2 as YSYEKL. V trimming: 1 base; J trimming: 7 bases; junction bases outside the gene matches: 8. This CDR3 contains 15 residues. The CDR3 nucleotides are TGCGCCAGCAGCCAAGTTTCGACAGGGGGGTGGGAGCAGTACTTC. Translated, it gives CASSQVSTGGWEQYF.

J is TRBJ2-7 and V is TRBV12-5; 7 nucleotides align to TRBD1. V lost 5 bases, J lost 3 bases, and 4 bases stayed unmatched. Germline lookup yields CDR1 LGHNT and CDR2 FRNRAP. The CDR3 sequence is 13 residues long. The CDR3 DNA reads as TGTGCTAGTGGTAAGGGGACAGACTACGAGCAGTACTTC. Translation: CASGKGTDYEQYF.

The chain links TRBV2 to TRBJ1-1; a possible D gene is TRBD1 (6 bases). Trimming cost V 1 base and J 4 bases, with 10 bases left between them. Germline CDR1 SNHLY, CDR2 FYNNEI. The CDR3 is made up of 14 amino acids. The CDR3 DNA reads as TGTGCCAGCAGTGAAGAGGGGGGGAGCACTGAAGCTTTCTTT. This gives the protein CASSEEGGSTEAFF.

This chain connects TRBV25-1 to TRBJ1-1; the match to TRBD1 covers 7 bases. V gave up 6 bases and J gave up 0 bases; unmatched junction bases: 4. Germline V gene sequence: CDR1 MGHDK, CDR2 SYGVNS. The CDR3 loop spans 14 amino acids. CDR3 region: CASSIQGMNTEAFF. For the CDR3, the DNA is TGTGCCAGCAGCATACAGGGGATGAACACTGAAGCTTTCTTT.

This clone occurred a few times. The genes are TRBV7-3 and TRBJ2-2, with TRBD2 as a possible D gene (5 bases). This CDR3 comprises 13 residues. CDR1 and CDR2 (germline): SGHTA, FQGTGA. With 6 bases removed from V and 1 base from J, the gap between germline ends came to 6 bases. CDR3 coding DNA: TGTGCCAGCAGTGCGGGGAACACCGGGGAGCTGTTTTTT. This sequence encodes CASSAGNTGELFF. The full variable domain, completed using reference TRBV7-3 and TRBJ2-2, is GAGVSQTPSNKVTEKGKYVELRCDPISGHTALYWYRQSLGQGPEFLIYFQGTGAADDSGLPNDRFFAVRPEGSVSTLKIQRTERGDSAVYLCASSAGNTGELFFGEGSRLTVL.